These 9 T cell receptor beta chains originate from one sample sequenced in a study of long-term antiretroviral therapy in people with HIV. They ran version v3.0 of the immunoSEQ assay at survey level. This table comes from immunoSEQ multiplex PCR, and its TCRdb copy is limited to in-frame clones, with some not included. The table lists over 25,000 clones, roughly 88% of them singletons. The sample was unsorted PBMCs, taken 2.7 to 2.8 years after starting antiretroviral therapy. These receptors came from a man aged 25 to 45 with HIV.

V gene TRBV5-4 combines with J gene TRBJ2-7; 8 positions agree with TRBD2. The CDR3 contains 16 residues. Germline lookup yields CDR1 SGHNT and CDR2 YYREEE (reference sequence). V was clipped by 4 bases and J by 2 bases; unmatched bases: 11. The CDR3 nucleotides are TGTGCCAGCAGCCTTGATACTAGCGGCCGAACCTACGAGCAGTACTTC. It codes for CASSLDTSGRTYEQYF.

The J gene is TRBJ1-1, the V gene TRBV5-8, with D uncertain. The CDR3 contains 15 residues. CDR1 and CDR2 (germline): SGHTS, YDEGEE. Trimming cost V 4 bases and J 1 base, with 14 bases left between them. CDR3 sequence (DNA): TGTGCCAGCAGCAACCGAGAAACAAAGAACACTGAAGCTTTCTTT. The encoded protein is CASSNRETKNTEAFF.

V and J are TRBV9 and TRBJ2-5; D not certain. The CDR3 sequence is 14 residues long. Germline V gives CDR1 SGDLS, CDR2 YYNGEE. V was shortened by 0 bases and J by 1 base, with 7 bases between the two germline ends. This CDR3 is CASSVGDSQETQYF. Written as DNA, the CDR3 is TGTGCCAGCAGCGTAGGGGATAGCCAAGAGACCCAGTACTTC.

The V and J genes are TRBV28 and TRBJ2-3, with TRBD2 matching over 9 bases. V shed 6 bases, J shed 4 bases, and the junction held 5 bases outside the gene matches. Per germline, CDR1 MDHEN and CDR2 SYDVKM. CDR3 length: 14 amino acids. The CDR3 here is CASSYSGSPDTQYF. The CDR3 DNA is TGTGCCAGCAGCTATAGCGGGAGTCCAGATACGCAGTATTTT.

The chain links TRBV7-9 to TRBJ2-3; no firm D call. The V end was cut by 2 bases, the J end by 2 bases, with 5 bases between. CDR3 size: 13 residues. The germline CDR1 and CDR2 sequences are SEHNR and FQNEAQ (reference sequence). CDR3 in DNA: TGTGCCAGCAGCTTACCGGACACAGATACGCAGTATTTT. Translation gives CASSLPDTDTQYF.

The chain carries TRBV28 and TRBJ1-5; 9 positions match TRBD1. V trimming: 3 bases; J trimming: 3 bases; junction bases outside the gene matches: 9. Germline V gene sequence: CDR1 MDHEN, CDR2 SYDVKM. The CDR3 is made up of 17 amino acids. The CDR3, as DNA: TGTGCCAGCAGTTTTATTGTGGGACAGGGAGACAATCAGCCCCAGCATTTT. Its protein product is CASSFIVGQGDNQPQHF.

The V call is TRBV7-2, the J call TRBJ2-4, with TRBD2 matching over 8 bases. With V trimmed by 5 bases and J by 6 bases, 9 bases remained unmatched. The CDR3 totals 15 residues. CDR1 SGHTA and CDR2 FQGNSA come from the germline V gene. As DNA, the CDR3 is TGTGCCAGCAGCCCCCGGGGGGGTACCGGAAACATTCAGTACTTC. Protein product: CASSPRGGTGNIQYF. The full variable domain, in which reference TRBV7-2 and TRBJ2-4 provide the parts outside the CDR3, is GAGVSQSPSNKVTEKGKDVELRCDPISGHTALYWYRQSLGQGLEFLIYFQGNSAPDKSGLPSDRFSAERTGGSVSTLTIQRTQQEDSAVYLCASSPRGGTGNIQYFGAGTRLSVL.

The chain couples TRBV11-2 to TRBJ2-7; 10 positions agree with TRBD2. Unmatched junction bases numbered 8, after V lost 2 bases and J lost 7 bases. Germline V gene data show CDR1 as SGHAT and CDR2 as FQNNGV. The CDR3 has 15 residues. Here the CDR3 DNA reads TGTGCCAGCAGCTTAAGTAGCGGGAGGACCCGGGAGCAGTACTTC. Protein sequence: CASSLSSGRTREQYF.

The rearrangement links TRBV11-2 to TRBJ2-1; D remains unclear. Trimming took off 3 bases at V and 6 bases at J, with 6 bases between the two ends. Germline V gives CDR1 SGHAT, CDR2 FQNNGV. The CDR3 loop spans 12 amino acids. CDR3 bases: TGTGCCAGCAGCTTTAACTTCAATGAGCAGTTCTTC. Protein product: CASSFNFNEQFF.